This T cell receptor beta chain was obtained from a study of cytomegalovirus exposure and HLA in healthy donors. Regarding donors, all were healthy bone marrow donors. This clone has a handful of counts. Its cognate antigen is unknown. The PCR ran on 60 Vbeta and 13 Jbeta primers. The assay was immunoSEQ multiplex PCR, and TCRdb's table has in-frame clones only and misses some. Found here are about 220,000 clones, 75% to 90% of them singletons; the top ten hold 0.71%. With V trimmed by 3 bases and J by 6 bases, 4 bases remained unmatched. Germline lookup yields CDR1 MNHNS and CDR2 SASEGT. The CDR3 has 14 residues. Findings and limits, study-wide: Per published reports, the classifier diagnosed cytomegalovirus status with high specificity and sensitivity. Information on immune exposure was restricted to one variable (CMV serostatus). For most TCR sequences rarity was the rule, although some public TCRs occurred in many donors.

The specimen was PBMCs. The V and J genes are TRBV6-1 and TRBJ1-1, with TRBD1 matching 10 bases. The source is a boy between 2 and 10 years old in good health and CMV-seronegative. The CDR3 coding sequence is TGTGCCAGCAGTGAGTCTGGACAGGGGGCTGAAGCTTTCTTT. It encodes CASSESGQGAEAFF.